One T cell receptor (beta chain) is described in this entry. The antigen is undetermined. This entry belongs to a study of vaccination effects on CD4 cells after COVID-19. Germline V gives CDR1 SGHDN, CDR2 FVKESK. The germline V and J ends were trimmed by 5 bases and 2 bases, with 16 bases remaining between them. The length of the CDR3 is 16 residues. The data were produced by immunoSEQ multiplex PCR, yet TCRdb's version contains in-frame clones alone and is incomplete. In the table there are around 47,000 clones, 65% to 70% of which are singletons. Sequencing followed a ViraFEST assay step that expanded antigen-specific CD4+ T cells with viral peptide pools. Having been cultured for around ten days, the cells underwent CD4+ T cell isolation. By PCR, the person was confirmed to have had SARS-CoV-2 infection between March and December 2020.

The receptor's source is a human donor who had a prior SARS-CoV-2 infection. The source material was CD4+ T cells from PBMCs cultured with a peptide pool, sampled before COVID-19 vaccination. V gene TRBV14 combines with J gene TRBJ2-1, with a possible D match to TRBD1 (6 bases). The CDR3 DNA reads TGTGCCAGCAGCAGGATACAGGGAAGTCCCTACAATGAGCAGTTCTTC. Translated, it gives CASSRIQGSPYNEQFF.